This T cell receptor (beta chain) was observed in a study of cytomegalovirus exposure and HLA in healthy donors. Remarks on this clone: Its antigen remains unknown.

The CDR3 runs 14 residues. CDR1 is KGHSH, CDR2 LQKENI, per germline. V gave up 4 bases and J gave up 1 base, with 10 bases separating them. It was with 60 Vbeta and 13 Jbeta primers that the PCR ran. In the original analysis: Later reanalysis found roughly 80 million unique TCR beta chains, about 10 million of them shared. Using immunoSEQ multiplex PCR, the repertoire was profiled, and TCRdb retains in-frame clones only, with some absent. V and J calls and clone size are as listed in that table; D and trimming were resolved from the DNA. The table lists about 160,000 clones, roughly four fifths of them singletons, with 2% to 3% in the top ten. Broader study findings: In vitro assays verified that three CMV-associated chains recognized CMV antigens specifically.

The V call is TRBV18, the J call TRBJ1-1, with D perhaps matching TRBD1 (5 bases). This TCR came from a female donor in good health and CMV-seronegative. What was sequenced was PBMCs. The CDR3 DNA reads TGTGCCAGCTCACAAGACAGCGAGAACACTGAAGCTTTCTTT. Amino acid sequence: CASSQDSENTEAFF.